A selection of T cell receptor beta chains follows, all from one sample in a study of cytomegalovirus exposure and HLA in healthy donors. Profiling relied on immunoSEQ multiplex PCR, and the TCRdb table lists in-frame clones only, not all of them. The sample holds about 86,000 clones, more than 75% seen once. Sequenced input: PBMCs. Every receptor here comes from a middle-aged woman in good health and CMV-seropositive. Each CDR3 is given with its conserved first and last residue. Fields, in order: D gene, J gene, V gene, clone size, CDR3 protein, CDR3 DNA. D genes are given only for firm matches. Rows may omit the clone size; those that give it use once, few, many or a size class.

TRBD1,TRBJ2-3,TRBV5-5,-,CASSTLLGQETLTDTQYF,TGTGCCAGCAGCACCCTCCTAGGACAGGAAACGTTAACAGATACGCAGTATTTT
TRBD2,TRBJ2-3,TRBV11-2,-,CASSPRSSGGHGDTQYF,TGTGCCAGCAGCCCCCGTTCTAGCGGGGGCCACGGAGATACGCAGTATTTT
TRBD2,TRBJ2-2,TRBV7-2,-,CASIPRPSGSAGELFF,TGTGCCAGCATCCCAAGACCCAGCGGGAGCGCCGGGGAGCTGTTTTTT
TRBD1,TRBJ1-2,TRBV28,few,CASYRGPLRGYTF,TGTGCCAGCTATAGGGGGCCCCTAAGGGGCTACACCTTC
-,TRBJ1-5,TRBV5-1,-,CASSLDGRPNQPQHF,TGCGCCAGCAGCTTGGATGGGCGACCTAATCAGCCCCAGCATTTT
-,TRBJ1-2,TRBV21-1,-,CASSKRTGEGNYGYTF,TGTGCCAGCAGCAAAAGGACAGGGGAGGGGAACTATGGCTACACCTTC
-,TRBJ1-2,TRBV11-2,once,CASSLEAGTNYGYTF,TGTGCCAGCAGCTTAGAGGCAGGGACTAACTATGGCTACACCTTC
-,TRBJ2-1,TRBV9,once,CASSVIQGPNEQFF,TGTGCCAGCAGCGTAATACAGGGACCCAATGAGCAGTTCTTC
TRBD1,TRBJ2-7,TRBV2,-,CASGSGTGSYEQYF,TGTGCCAGCGGCTCCGGGACAGGTTCCTACGAGCAGTACTTC
TRBD2,TRBJ2-7,TRBV4-2,-,CASSQEGTSSYEQYF,TGTGCCAGCAGCCAAGAAGGGACTAGCTCCTACGAGCAGTACTTC
TRBD2,TRBJ2-3,TRBV6-1,few,CASSVSGRAPGTDTQYF,TGTGCCAGCAGTGTTAGCGGGAGGGCCCCTGGGACAGATACGCAGTATTTT
-,TRBJ2-1,TRBV9,-,CASSVADYNEQFF,TGTGCCAGCAGCGTAGCAGATTACAATGAGCAGTTCTTC
TRBD2,TRBJ2-1,TRBV28,few,CASSLFGGGAQEQFF,TGTGCCAGCAGTTTATTTGGCGGGGGGGCTCAAGAGCAGTTCTTC
TRBD1,TRBJ2-6,TRBV18,-,CASSRGDRGEIVLTF,TGTGCCAGCTCACGGGGGGACAGGGGTGAGATCGTCCTGACTTTC
TRBD1,TRBJ2-4,TRBV5-6,-,CASSPNLRTGNLKNIQYF,TGTGCCAGCAGCCCTAATCTCAGGACAGGGAATCTCAAAAACATTCAGTACTTC
-,TRBJ2-7,TRBV4-2,-,CASSQENLATNYEQYF,TGTGCCAGCAGCCAAGAAAATCTAGCGACAAACTACGAGCAGTACTTC
-,TRBJ2-1,TRBV6-4,-,CASSDSGWRGSSYNEQFF,TGTGCCAGCAGTGACTCGGGCTGGAGAGGGAGCTCCTACAATGAGCAGTTCTTC
-,TRBJ2-7,TRBV7-9,-,CASSPSPGPSYEQYF,TGTGCCAGCAGCCCGTCGCCAGGTCCCTCCTACGAGCAGTACTTC
TRBD2,TRBJ2-1,TRBV9,few,CASSVVPTSGRINEQFF,TGTGCCAGCAGCGTAGTTCCGACTAGCGGGAGGATCAATGAGCAGTTCTTC
-,TRBJ2-1,TRBV19,-,CASSSRGNEQFF,TGTGCCAGTAGTTCCAGGGGAAATGAGCAGTTCTTC
-,TRBJ2-1,TRBV7-3,-,CASSPPAGGEQFF,TGTGCCAGCAGCCCCCCCGCCGGCGGTGAGCAGTTCTTC
-,TRBJ2-7,TRBV4-2,-,CASSQAGGGSSYEQYF,TGTGCCAGCAGCCAAGCGGGGGGCGGCAGCTCCTACGAGCAGTACTTC
TRBD1,TRBJ2-5,TRBV18,-,CASSGGTGKETQYF,TGTGCCAGCTCAGGCGGGACAGGGAAAGAGACCCAGTACTTC
-,TRBJ2-1,TRBV25-1,-,CASSEDSVVLGHNEQFF,TGTGCCAGCAGTGAAGACAGCGTTGTGCTTGGACACAATGAGCAGTTCTTC
-,TRBJ1-2,TRBV18,-,CASSPIEIGGRGYTF,TGTGCCAGCTCACCAATAGAAATTGGGGGCCGTGGCTACACCTTC
-,TRBJ1-2,TRBV29-1,-,CSVGKGTDYGYTF,TGCAGCGTTGGAAAAGGAACAGACTATGGCTACACCTTC
-,TRBJ1-5,TRBV19,-,CASSGQFNQPQHF,TGTGCCAGTAGCGGACAGTTCAATCAGCCCCAGCATTTT
-,TRBJ2-3,TRBV27,-,CASSPQLVYSTDTQYF,TGTGCCAGCAGTCCCCAACTAGTTTATAGTACAGATACGCAGTATTTT
TRBD1,TRBJ2-2,TRBV7-3,-,CASSLTAITGQRSLTGELFF,TGTGCCAGCAGCTTAACCGCGATTACGGGACAGCGGAGTTTAACCGGGGAGCTGTTTTTT
-,TRBJ2-2,TRBV7-2,-,CASSYPWGVNNGELFF,TGTGCCAGCAGCTATCCGTGGGGGGTAAACAACGGGGAGCTGTTTTTT
-,TRBJ2-5,TRBV5-6,-,CASLMGQYQETQYF,TGTGCCAGCCTTATGGGGCAGTACCAAGAGACCCAGTACTTC
TRBD2,TRBJ2-1,TRBV7-9,-,CASSLGLDSGSRNNEQFF,TGTGCCAGCAGCTTAGGTTTAGACAGCGGGAGTAGGAACAATGAGCAGTTCTTC
TRBD1,TRBJ1-1,TRBV2,-,CASRGGADTEAFF,TGTGCCAGCAGAGGGGGCGCGGACACTGAAGCTTTCTTT
-,TRBJ1-2,TRBV19,-,CASREQGLYNYGYTF,TGTGCCAGTAGGGAACAGGGTTTGTATAACTATGGCTACACCTTC
-,TRBJ2-5,TRBV5-1,-,CASSPGPQETQYF,TGCGCCAGCAGCCCAGGTCCACAAGAGACCCAGTACTTC
TRBD2,TRBJ2-7,TRBV27,-,CASSFGRGGDSYEQYF,TGTGCCAGCAGTTTTGGCCGCGGGGGGGACTCCTACGAGCAGTACTTC
TRBD2,TRBJ2-1,TRBV5-1,-,CASRWTSGSPSYNEQFF,TGCGCCAGCAGATGGACTAGCGGGTCACCCTCCTACAATGAGCAGTTCTTC
TRBD2,TRBJ2-3,TRBV29-1,-,CSVEGGGLAGADTQYF,TGCAGCGTTGAAGGCGGGGGACTAGCGGGAGCAGATACGCAGTATTTT
TRBD1,TRBJ1-5,TRBV6-5,-,CASSSATGGRQPQHF,TGTGCCAGCAGTTCCGCAACAGGGGGCCGGCAGCCCCAGCATTTT
TRBD1,TRBJ2-3,TRBV2,-,CASSMSPRQGLGDTQYF,TGTGCCAGCAGCATGAGCCCTAGACAGGGCCTTGGTGATACGCAGTATTTT
-,TRBJ2-1,TRBV15,-,CATSDTTYGQFF,TGTGCCACCAGCGACACGACATACGGGCAGTTCTTC
-,TRBJ2-1,TRBV30,once,CAWSDSRNEQFF,TGTGCCTGGAGTGACTCAAGAAATGAGCAGTTCTTC